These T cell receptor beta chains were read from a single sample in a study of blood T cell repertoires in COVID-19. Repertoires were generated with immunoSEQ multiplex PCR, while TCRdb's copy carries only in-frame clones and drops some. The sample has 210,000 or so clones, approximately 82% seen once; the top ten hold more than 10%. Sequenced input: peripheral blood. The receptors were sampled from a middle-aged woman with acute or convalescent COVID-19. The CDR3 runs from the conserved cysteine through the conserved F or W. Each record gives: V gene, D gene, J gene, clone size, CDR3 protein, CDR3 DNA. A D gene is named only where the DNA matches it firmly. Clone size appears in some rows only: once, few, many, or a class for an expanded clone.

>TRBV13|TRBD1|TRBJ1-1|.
CATRKDRGPEAFF
TGTGCCACCCGTAAGGACAGGGGCCCTGAAGCTTTCTTT
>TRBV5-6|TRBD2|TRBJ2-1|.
CASSLALAGGRNEQFF
TGTGCCAGCAGCTTGGCCCTAGCGGGGGGGCGCAATGAGCAGTTCTTC
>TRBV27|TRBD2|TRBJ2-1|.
CASSSLAGGPHEQFF
TGTGCCAGCAGTTCGCTAGCGGGAGGGCCCCATGAGCAGTTCTTC
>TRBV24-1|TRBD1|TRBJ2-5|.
CATSDGGQGQETQYF
TGTGCCACCAGTGACGGTGGACAGGGGCAAGAGACCCAGTACTTC
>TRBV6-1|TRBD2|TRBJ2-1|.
CASSDFAGGYNEQFF
TGTGCCAGCAGTGATTTCGCGGGAGGCTACAATGAGCAGTTCTTC
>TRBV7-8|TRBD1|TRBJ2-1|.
CASSIRQGVVYEQFF
TGTGCCAGCAGCATTCGACAGGGCGTCGTATATGAGCAGTTCTTC
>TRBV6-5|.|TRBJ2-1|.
CASSYVGGYNEQFF
TGTGCCAGCAGTTACGTGGGGGGCTACAATGAGCAGTTCTTC
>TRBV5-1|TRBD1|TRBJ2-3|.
CASSLGTGDTDTQYF
TGCGCCAGCAGCTTGGGGACAGGGGACACAGATACGCAGTATTTT
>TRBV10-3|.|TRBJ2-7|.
CAISREPSYEQYF
TGTGCCATCAGCCGGGAACCTTCCTACGAGCAGTACTTC
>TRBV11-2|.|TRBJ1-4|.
CASSLLTTGYNEKLFF
TGTGCCAGCAGCCTACTAACGACAGGCTACAATGAAAAACTGTTTTTT
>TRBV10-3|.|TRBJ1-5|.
CAITQGNQPQHF
TGTGCCATCACCCAGGGGAATCAGCCCCAGCATTTT
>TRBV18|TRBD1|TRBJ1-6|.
CASSPQQGRSSPLHF
TGTGCCAGCTCCCCCCAACAGGGGCGCAGTTCACCCCTCCACTTT
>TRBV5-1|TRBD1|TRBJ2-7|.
CASSNSNGQGEQYF
TGCGCCAGCAGCAATTCAAACGGACAGGGCGAGCAGTACTTC
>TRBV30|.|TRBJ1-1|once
CAWSGELNTEAFF
TGTGCCTGGAGCGGGGAATTGAACACTGAAGCTTTCTTT
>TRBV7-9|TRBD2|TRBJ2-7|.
CASSSPTSVAYEQYF
TGTGCCAGCAGCTCGCCGACTAGCGTAGCCTACGAGCAGTACTTC
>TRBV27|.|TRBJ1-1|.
CASSLNRNTEAFF
TGTGCCAGCAGTTTAAACAGGAACACTGAAGCTTTCTTT
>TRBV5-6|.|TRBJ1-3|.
CASSRTGLTRGNTIYF
TGTGCCAGCAGCCGCACAGGGCTTACAAGAGGAAACACCATATATTTT
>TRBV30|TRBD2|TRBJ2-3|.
CAWSPLAGFTDTQYF
TGTGCCTGGAGTCCACTAGCGGGCTTTACAGATACGCAGTATTTT
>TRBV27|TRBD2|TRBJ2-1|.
CASSLSASGRKQFF
TGTGCCAGCAGTTTATCGGCTAGCGGGAGGAAGCAGTTCTTC
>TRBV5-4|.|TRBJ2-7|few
CASSLGAGRSAYEQYF
TGTGCCAGCAGCTTGGGGGCGGGCCGGTCAGCCTACGAGCAGTACTTC
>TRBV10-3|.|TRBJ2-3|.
CAISELAGGTDTQYF
TGTGCCATCAGTGAGTTGGCAGGGGGCACAGATACGCAGTATTTT
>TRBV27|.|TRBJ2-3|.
CASSLNRDSFLDTQYF
TGTGCCAGCAGTTTAAACCGGGACTCCTTTTTAGATACGCAGTATTTT
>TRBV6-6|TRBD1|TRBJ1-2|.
CASSYSGTGGIYGYTF
TGTGCCAGCAGTTACTCCGGGACAGGGGGCATCTATGGCTACACCTTC
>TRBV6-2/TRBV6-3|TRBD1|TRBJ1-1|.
CASSYDRVSPEAFF
TGTGCCAGCAGTTATGACAGGGTGAGCCCTGAAGCTTTCTTT
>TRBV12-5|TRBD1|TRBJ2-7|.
CASGPHGTGSYEQYF
TGTGCTAGTGGACCCCATGGGACAGGTTCCTACGAGCAGTACTTC
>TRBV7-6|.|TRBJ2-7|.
CASSLEELVRLWYEQYF
TGTGCCAGCAGCTTAGAGGAATTGGTCAGGCTATGGTACGAGCAGTACTTC
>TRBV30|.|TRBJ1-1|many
CAWSVQIEAFF
TGTGCCTGGAGTGTACAGATAGAAGCTTTCTTT
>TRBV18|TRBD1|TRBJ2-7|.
CASSLQGEFYEQYF
TGTGCCAGCTCACTTCAGGGGGAGTTCTACGAGCAGTACTTC
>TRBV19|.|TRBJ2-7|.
CASSISGGGRSREQYF
TGTGCCAGTAGTATATCCGGGGGAGGCCGGTCGCGGGAGCAGTACTTC
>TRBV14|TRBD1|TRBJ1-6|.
CASSLSGGQGYSPLHF
TGTGCCAGCAGCCTCTCGGGTGGACAGGGGTATTCACCCCTCCACTTT
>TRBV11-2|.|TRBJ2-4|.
CASSANAGSFIQYF
TGTGCCAGCAGCGCAAACGCCGGGTCGTTCATTCAGTACTTC
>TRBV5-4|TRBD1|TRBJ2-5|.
CASSPTRTGQETQYF
TGTGCCAGCAGCCCCACGAGGACAGGTCAAGAGACCCAGTACTTC
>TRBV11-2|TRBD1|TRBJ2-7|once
CASSLAGQGYEQYF
TGTGCCAGCAGCTTAGCGGGACAGGGCTACGAGCAGTACTTC
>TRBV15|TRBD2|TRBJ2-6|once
CATSHPLAGQNLRGANVLTF
TGTGCCACCAGCCACCCCTTAGCGGGACAAAATCTCCGCGGGGCCAACGTCCTGACTTTC
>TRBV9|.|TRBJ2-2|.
CASSPTGLSGELFF
TGTGCCAGCAGCCCTACAGGGTTGTCCGGGGAGCTGTTTTTT
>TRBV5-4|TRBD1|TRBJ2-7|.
CASSLWTGGEQYF
TGTGCCAGCAGCTTGTGGACAGGAGGAGAGCAGTACTTC
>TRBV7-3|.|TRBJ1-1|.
CASSLTLHAEAFF
TGTGCCAGCAGCTTAACGTTACACGCTGAAGCTTTCTTT
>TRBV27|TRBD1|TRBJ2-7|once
CASRYRDRPYEQYF
TGTGCCAGCCGCTACCGGGACAGGCCCTACGAGCAGTACTTC
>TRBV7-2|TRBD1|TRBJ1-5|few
CASRSGGEPQHF
TGTGCCAGCAGGTCAGGGGGAGAGCCCCAGCATTTT
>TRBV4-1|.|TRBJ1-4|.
CASRHEAMANEKLFF
TGCGCCAGCAGACACGAGGCTATGGCCAATGAAAAACTGTTTTTT
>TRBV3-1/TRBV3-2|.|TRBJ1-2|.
CASSWSGQGNYGYTF
TGTGCCAGCAGCTGGTCAGGGCAGGGGAACTATGGCTACACCTTC
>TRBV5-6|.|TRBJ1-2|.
CASSLAGSSTNYGYTF
TGTGCCAGCAGCTTGGCGGGAAGTAGTACTAACTATGGCTACACCTTC
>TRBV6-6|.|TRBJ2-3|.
CASSYPQGGTDTQYF
TGTGCCAGCAGTTATCCACAGGGAGGCACAGATACGCAGTATTTT
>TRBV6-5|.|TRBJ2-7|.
CASQIAASSYEQYF
TGTGCCAGCCAGATAGCGGCCAGCTCCTACGAGCAGTACTTC
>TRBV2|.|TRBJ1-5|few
CASSGNGDQPQHF
TGTGCCAGCAGTGGGAATGGAGATCAGCCCCAGCATTTT
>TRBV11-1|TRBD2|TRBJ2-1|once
CASSRLAGGGNEQFF
TGTGCCAGCAGTCGACTAGCGGGTGGAGGCAATGAGCAGTTCTTC
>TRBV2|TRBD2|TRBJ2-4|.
CASRSGGRFTKNIQYF
TGTGCCAGCAGAAGCGGGGGGCGCTTTACCAAAAACATTCAGTACTTC
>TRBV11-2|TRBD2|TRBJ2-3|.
CASSLGGTTYTDTQYF
TGTGCCAGCAGCTTAGGAGGGACTACCTACACAGATACGCAGTATTTT
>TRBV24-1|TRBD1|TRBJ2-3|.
CATSDPGQGDLDTQYF
TGTGCCACCAGTGACCCTGGACAGGGAGATTTGGATACGCAGTATTTT
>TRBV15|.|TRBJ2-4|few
CATSYDVGGRNIQYF
TGTGCCACCAGTTACGACGTAGGGGGAAGAAACATTCAGTACTTC
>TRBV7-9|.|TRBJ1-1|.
CASIPPAGRSNTEAFF
TGTGCCAGCATCCCTCCCGCGGGCAGGAGCAACACTGAAGCTTTCTTT
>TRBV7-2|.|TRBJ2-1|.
CASSLAGTVGHEQFF
TGTGCCAGCAGCTTAGCAGGGACTGTAGGTCATGAGCAGTTCTTC
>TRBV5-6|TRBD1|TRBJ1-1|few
CASSRIPGQGNTEAFF
TGTGCCAGCAGCCGGATTCCGGGACAGGGGAACACTGAAGCTTTCTTT
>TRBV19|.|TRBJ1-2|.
CASRASSWNYGYTF
TGTGCCAGTAGGGCTTCATCCTGGAACTATGGCTACACCTTC
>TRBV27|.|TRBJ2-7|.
CASSLQADAYEQYF
TGTGCCAGCAGTTTACAAGCGGATGCCTACGAGCAGTACTTC
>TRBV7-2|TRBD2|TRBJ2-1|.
CASSLTSGVYNEQFF
TGTGCCAGCAGCTTGACTAGCGGGGTTTACAATGAGCAGTTCTTC